The clone carrying this T cell receptor beta chain has just a few counts. Its antigen is undetermined. Other DNA sequences from this sample encode an identical CDR3 as well. This entry comes from a study of shared clonotypes between healthy human individuals. The DNA input per sorted-subset replicate PCR was around 200 ng, corresponding to 25,000 to 30,000 T cell genomes. Authors' data handling: Junction-only sequences without quality scores were provided by ImmunoSEQ, so filtering was different. TCRdb's table, derived via immunoSEQ multiplex PCR, lists solely in-frame clones and lacks some. V, J and clone size reflect that table, while D and trimming were determined from the DNA. The data hold around 2.5 million clones, with 80% to 95% observed a single time. This CDR3 contains 13 residues. V trimming: 6 bases; J trimming: 5 bases; junction bases outside the gene matches: 2. Germline V lookup: CDR1 MNHEY, CDR2 SVGAGI.

Healthy and HIV-negative, the adult donors had no recent acute infections or vaccinations. Findings and caveats of the study: Across a handful of donors, naive CD4 shared 4.5% to 6%, naive CD8 more than 3%, memory CD4 2.3%, memory CD8 around 0.42%.

Sequencing was done on a sample of naive CD4+ T cells from PBMCs. Subset denoted: CD45RA+ positively selected. The chain has TRBV6-5 and TRBJ2-2, with 8 bases aligning to TRBD1. This TCR came from a man aged 18 to 30 in good health. Some clones in this sample may be carry-over from other donors' samples. CDR3 coding DNA: TGTGCCAGCAGCCGGACAGGGACCGGGGAGCTGTTTTTT. Translation: CASSRTGTGELFF.